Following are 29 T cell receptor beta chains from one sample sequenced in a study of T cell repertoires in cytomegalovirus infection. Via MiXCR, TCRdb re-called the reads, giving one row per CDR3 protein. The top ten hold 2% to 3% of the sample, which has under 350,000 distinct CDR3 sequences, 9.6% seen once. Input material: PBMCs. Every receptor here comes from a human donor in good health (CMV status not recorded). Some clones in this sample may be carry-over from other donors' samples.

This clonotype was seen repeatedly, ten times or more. CDR3 protein: CASSPLGLAGPSTDTQYF. The DNA for the CDR3 is TGTGCCAGCAGCCCCCTCGGACTAGCGGGGCCTAGCACAGATACGCAGTATTTT. The chain recombines TRBV7-3 with TRBJ2-3; TRBD2 agrees at 12 bases. CDR3 length: 18 amino acids. Germline lookup yields CDR1 SGHTA and CDR2 FQGTGA. Losses at the gene ends were 5 bases for V and 0 bases for J; bases not matched to a gene: 9.

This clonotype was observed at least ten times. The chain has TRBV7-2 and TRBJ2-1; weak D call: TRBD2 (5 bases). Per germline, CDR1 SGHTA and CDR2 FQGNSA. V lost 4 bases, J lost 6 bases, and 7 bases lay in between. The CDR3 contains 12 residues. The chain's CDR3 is CASSSTINEQFF. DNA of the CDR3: TGTGCCAGCAGCTCGACTATCAATGAGCAGTTCTTC.

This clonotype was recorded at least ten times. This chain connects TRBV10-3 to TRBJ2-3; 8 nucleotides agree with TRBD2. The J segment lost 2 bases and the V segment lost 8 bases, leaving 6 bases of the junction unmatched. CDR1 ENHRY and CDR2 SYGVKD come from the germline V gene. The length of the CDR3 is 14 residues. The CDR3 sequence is CAISWREVTDTQYF. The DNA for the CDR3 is TGTGCCATCTCCTGGCGGGAGGTCACAGATACGCAGTATTTT.

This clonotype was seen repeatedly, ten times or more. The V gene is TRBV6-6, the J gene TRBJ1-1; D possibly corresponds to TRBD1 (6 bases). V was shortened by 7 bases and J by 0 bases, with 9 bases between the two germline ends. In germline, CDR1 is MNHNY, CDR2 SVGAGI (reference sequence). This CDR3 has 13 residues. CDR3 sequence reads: CASIRGMNTEAFF. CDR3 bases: TGTGCCAGCATAAGGGGGATGAACACTGAAGCTTTCTTT.

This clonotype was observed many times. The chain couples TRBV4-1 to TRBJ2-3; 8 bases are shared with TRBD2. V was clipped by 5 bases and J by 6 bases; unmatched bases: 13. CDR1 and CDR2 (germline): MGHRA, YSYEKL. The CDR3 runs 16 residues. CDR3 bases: TGCGCCAGCAGCACCGGACTAGCTCTAGTAGGGGATACGCAGTATTTT. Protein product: CASSTGLALVGDTQYF.

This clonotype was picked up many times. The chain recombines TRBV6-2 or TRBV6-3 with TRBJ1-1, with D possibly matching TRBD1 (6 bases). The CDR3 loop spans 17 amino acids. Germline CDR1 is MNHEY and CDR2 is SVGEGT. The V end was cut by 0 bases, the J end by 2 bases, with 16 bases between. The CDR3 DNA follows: TGTGCCAGCAGTTACTCGACGGGGACCGGGACAAACACTGAAGCTTTCTTT. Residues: CASSYSTGTGTNTEAFF.

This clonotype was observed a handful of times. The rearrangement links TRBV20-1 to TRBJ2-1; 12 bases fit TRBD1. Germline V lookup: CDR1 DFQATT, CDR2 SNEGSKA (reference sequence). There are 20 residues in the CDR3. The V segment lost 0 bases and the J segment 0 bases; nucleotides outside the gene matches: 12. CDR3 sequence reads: CSARDWGDRGRASSYNEQFF. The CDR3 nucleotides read TGCAGTGCTAGAGATTGGGGGGACAGGGGGCGAGCCAGCTCCTACAATGAGCAGTTCTTC.

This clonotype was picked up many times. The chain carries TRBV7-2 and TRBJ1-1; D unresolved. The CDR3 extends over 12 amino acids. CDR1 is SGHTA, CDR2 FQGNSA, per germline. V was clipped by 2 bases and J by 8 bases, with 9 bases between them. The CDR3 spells CASSLPQPEAFF. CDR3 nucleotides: TGTGCCAGCAGCTTACCCCAGCCAGAAGCTTTCTTT. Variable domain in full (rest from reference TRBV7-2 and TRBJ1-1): GAGVSQSPSNKVTEKGKDVELRCDPISGHTALYWYRQSLGQGLEFLIYFQGNSAPDKSGLPSDRFSAERTGGSVSTLTIQRTQQEDSAVYLCASSLPQPEAFFGQGTRLTVV.

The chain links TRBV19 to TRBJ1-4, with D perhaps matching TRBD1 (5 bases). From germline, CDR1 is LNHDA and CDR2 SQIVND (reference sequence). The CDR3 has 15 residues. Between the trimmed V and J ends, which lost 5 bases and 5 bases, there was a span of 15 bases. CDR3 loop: CASSGGSRGNEKLFF. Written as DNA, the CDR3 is TGTGCCAGTAGTGGAGGATCAAGGGGAAATGAAAAACTGTTTTTT. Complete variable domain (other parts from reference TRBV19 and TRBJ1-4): DGGITQSPKYLFRKEGQNVTLSCEQNLNHDAMYWYRQDPGQGLRLIYYSQIVNDFQKGDIAEGYSVSREKKESFPLTVTSAQKNPTAFYLCASSGGSRGNEKLFFGSGTQLSVL.

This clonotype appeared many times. The CDR3 is CSAPGRIPVDTQYF. The CDR3 DNA reads as TGCAGTGCTCCCGGTCGTATCCCCGTGGATACGCAGTATTTT. The V and J genes are TRBV20-1 and TRBJ2-3; D call uncertain. CDR1 is DFQATT, CDR2 SNEGSKA, per germline (reference sequence). V was pared by 5 bases and J by 6 bases, with 18 bases between. CDR3 length: 14 residues.

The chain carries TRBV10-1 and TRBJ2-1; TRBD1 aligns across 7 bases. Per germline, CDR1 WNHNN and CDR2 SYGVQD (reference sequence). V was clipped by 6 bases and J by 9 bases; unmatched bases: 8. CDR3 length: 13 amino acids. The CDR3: CASRRDSVGEQFF. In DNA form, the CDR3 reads TGCGCCAGCAGACGGGACAGTGTCGGTGAGCAGTTCTTC.

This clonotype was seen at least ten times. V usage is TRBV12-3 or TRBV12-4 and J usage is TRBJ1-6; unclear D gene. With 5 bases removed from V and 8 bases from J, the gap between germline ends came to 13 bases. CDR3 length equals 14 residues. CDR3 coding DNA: TGTGCCAGCAGTAAATTACTCGGGGATTCACCCCTCCACTTT. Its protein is CASSKLLGDSPLHF.

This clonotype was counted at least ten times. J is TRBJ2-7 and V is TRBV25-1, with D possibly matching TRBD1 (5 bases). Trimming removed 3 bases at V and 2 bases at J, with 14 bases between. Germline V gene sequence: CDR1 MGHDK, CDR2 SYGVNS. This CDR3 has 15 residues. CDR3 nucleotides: TGTGCCAGCAGTGAGGGGCAGGGCTCAACCTACGAGCAGTACGTC. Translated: CASSEGQGSTYEQYV.

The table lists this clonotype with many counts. CDR3 sequence reads: CASSPDRGDGYTF. The CDR3 nucleotides read TGTGCCAGCAGCCCCGACAGGGGAGATGGCTACACCTTC. The chain is built from TRBV7-9 and TRBJ1-2; TRBD1 aligns across 8 bases. The CDR3 is made up of 13 amino acids. After removal of 5 bases from V and 6 bases from J, the junction contained 5 bases not matched to a gene. CDR1 and CDR2 from the germline V gene are SEHNR and FQNEAQ (reference sequence).

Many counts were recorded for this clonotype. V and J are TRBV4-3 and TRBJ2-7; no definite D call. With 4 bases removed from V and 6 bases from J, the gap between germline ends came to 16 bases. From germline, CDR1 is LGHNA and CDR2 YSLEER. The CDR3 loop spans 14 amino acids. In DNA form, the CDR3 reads TGCGCCAGCAGCCCTCCGAGCACCCTCTCCGAGCAGTACGTC. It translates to CASSPPSTLSEQYV.

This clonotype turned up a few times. The CDR3 DNA reads as TGCAGTGCTACCGTACAGGGGGCGACGGCTAACTATGGCTACACCTTC. This sequence encodes CSATVQGATANYGYTF. The V call is TRBV20-1, the J call TRBJ1-2; 9 nucleotides line up with TRBD1. Trimming cost V 4 bases and J 0 bases; bases outside gene matches: 9. The CDR3 runs 16 residues. CDR1 is DFQATT, CDR2 SNEGSKA, per germline (reference sequence).

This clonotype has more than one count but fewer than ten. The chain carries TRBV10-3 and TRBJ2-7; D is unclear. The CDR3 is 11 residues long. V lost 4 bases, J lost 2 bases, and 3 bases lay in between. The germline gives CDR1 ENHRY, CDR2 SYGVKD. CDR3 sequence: CAISATYEQYF. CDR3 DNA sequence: TGTGCCATCAGTGCTACCTACGAGCAGTACTTC.

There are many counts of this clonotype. CDR3 in DNA: TGTGCCAGCAGCTTAGGACCTCAAGAGACCCAGTACTTC. Translating gives CASSLGPQETQYF. The chain employs TRBV7-2 and TRBJ2-5; unclear D gene. Trimming cost V 1 base and J 2 bases, with 5 bases left between them. Germline V gene lookup returns CDR1 SGHTA and CDR2 FQGNSA. This CDR3 comprises 13 residues. The variable domain in full, with the rest retrieved from reference TRBV7-2 and TRBJ2-5, is GAGVSQSPSNKVTEKGKDVELRCDPISGHTALYWYRQSLGQGLEFLIYFQGNSAPDKSGLPSDRFSAERTGGSVSTLTIQRTQQEDSAVYLCASSLGPQETQYFGPGTRLLVL.

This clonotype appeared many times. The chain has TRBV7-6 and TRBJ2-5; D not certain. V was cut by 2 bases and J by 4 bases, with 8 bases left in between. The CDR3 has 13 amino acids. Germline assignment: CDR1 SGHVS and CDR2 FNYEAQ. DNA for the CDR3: TGTGCCAGCAGCTTAAATTGGGGAGAGACCCAGTACTTC. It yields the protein CASSLNWGETQYF.

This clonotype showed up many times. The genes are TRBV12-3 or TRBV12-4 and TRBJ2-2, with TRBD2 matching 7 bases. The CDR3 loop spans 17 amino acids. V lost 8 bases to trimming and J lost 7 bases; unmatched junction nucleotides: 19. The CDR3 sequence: CASSFSRLAPPDGELFF. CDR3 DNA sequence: TGTGCCAGCTCCTTCTCGAGACTAGCCCCTCCTGACGGGGAGCTGTTTTTT.

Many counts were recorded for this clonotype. The CDR3 loop is CASSLVVPVRGGRSETQYF. The CDR3 nucleotides read TGTGCCAGCAGCTTAGTCGTACCCGTGCGGGGGGGTAGGTCAGAGACCCAGTACTTC. This sequence joins TRBV7-2 and TRBJ2-5; TRBD2 agrees at 9 bases. Germline loops: CDR1 SGHTA, CDR2 FQGNSA. V gave up 1 base and J gave up 4 bases; unmatched junction bases: 16. CDR3 length equals 19 residues.

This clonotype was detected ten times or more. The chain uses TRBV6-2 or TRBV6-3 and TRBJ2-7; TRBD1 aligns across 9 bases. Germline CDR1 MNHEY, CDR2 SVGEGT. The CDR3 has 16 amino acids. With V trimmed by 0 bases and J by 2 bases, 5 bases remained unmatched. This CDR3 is CASSYSGTGNPYEQYV. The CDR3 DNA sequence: TGTGCCAGCAGTTACTCCGGGACAGGGAATCCCTACGAGCAGTACGTC.

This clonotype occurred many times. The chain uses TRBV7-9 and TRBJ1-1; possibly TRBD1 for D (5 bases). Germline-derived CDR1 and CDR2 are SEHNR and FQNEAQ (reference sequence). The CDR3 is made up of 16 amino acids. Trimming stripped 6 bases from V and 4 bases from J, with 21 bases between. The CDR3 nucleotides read TGTGCCAGCAGACTCGGGGGGGGGGGTAGGAGCACTGAAGCTTTCTTT. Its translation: CASRLGGGGRSTEAFF.

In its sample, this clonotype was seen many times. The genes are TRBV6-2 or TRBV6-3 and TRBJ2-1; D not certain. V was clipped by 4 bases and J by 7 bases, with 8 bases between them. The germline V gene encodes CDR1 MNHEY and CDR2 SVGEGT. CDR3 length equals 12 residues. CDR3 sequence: CASSFWGNEQFF. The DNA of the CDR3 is TGTGCCAGCAGTTTCTGGGGAAATGAGCAGTTCTTC.

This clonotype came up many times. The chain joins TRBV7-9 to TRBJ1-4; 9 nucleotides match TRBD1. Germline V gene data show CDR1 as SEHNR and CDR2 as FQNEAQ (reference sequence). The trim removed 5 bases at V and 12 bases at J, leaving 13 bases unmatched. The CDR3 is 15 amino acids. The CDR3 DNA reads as TGTGCCAGCAGCCCGTACCGGGACAGGGAGGACGAACTGTTTTTT. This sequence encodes CASSPYRDREDELFF.

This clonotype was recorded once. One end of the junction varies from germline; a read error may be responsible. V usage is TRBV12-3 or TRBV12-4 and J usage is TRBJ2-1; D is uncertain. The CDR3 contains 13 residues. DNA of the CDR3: TGTGCCATCAGTTCATTACCCTACAATGAGCAGTTCTTC. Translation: CAISSLPYNEQFF.

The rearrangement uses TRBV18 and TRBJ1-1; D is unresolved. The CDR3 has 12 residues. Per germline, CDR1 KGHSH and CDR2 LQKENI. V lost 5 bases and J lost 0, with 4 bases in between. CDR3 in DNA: TGTGCCAGCTCAGCGGTGAACACTGAAGCTTTCTTT. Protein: CASSAVNTEAFF.

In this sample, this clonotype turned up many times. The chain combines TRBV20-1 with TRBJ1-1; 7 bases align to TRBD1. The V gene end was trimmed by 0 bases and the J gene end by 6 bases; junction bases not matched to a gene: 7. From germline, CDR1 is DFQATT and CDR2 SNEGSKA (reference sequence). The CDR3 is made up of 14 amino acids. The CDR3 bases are TGCAGTGCTAGAGATGGCGCAGGGGGATCTGAAGCTTTCTTT. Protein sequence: CSARDGAGGSEAFF.

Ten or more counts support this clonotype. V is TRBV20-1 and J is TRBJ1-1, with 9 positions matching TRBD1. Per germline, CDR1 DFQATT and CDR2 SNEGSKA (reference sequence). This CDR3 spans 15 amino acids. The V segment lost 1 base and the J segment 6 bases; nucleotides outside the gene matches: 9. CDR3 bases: TGCAGTGCTAGAGGGTCGTGGGACAGGGCGGCTGAAGCTTTCTTT. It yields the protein CSARGSWDRAAEAFF.